Listed here are 3 T cell receptor beta chains from one sample, sequenced in a study of Ad26.COV2.S vaccination and SARS-CoV-2 variants. TCRdb's copy holds only in-frame clones and misses some; the assay was immunoSEQ multiplex PCR. The sample yields about 440,000 clones, roughly nine tenths seen once. Treatment noted: 15 to 20 received Ad26.COV2.S at low or high dose, single or two shots; five or six received placebo; per-sample allocation not given. Day 63 after the first injection of vaccine or placebo was the sampling time. This specimen consisted of peripheral blood, obtained in a trial of Ad26.COV2.S vaccine versus placebo. Receptor source: a person aged 18-60 years who received the Ad26.COV2.S COVID-19 vaccine or a placebo.

The V gene is TRBV3-1 (or the pseudogene TRBV3-2), the J gene TRBJ2-5, with D perhaps TRBD2 (5 bases). The CDR3 spans 15 residues. Trimming left V 5 bases short and J 1 base short, with 14 bases between. Germline assignment: CDR1 LGHDT and CDR2 YNNKEL (reference sequence). CDR3 sequence (DNA): TGTGCCAGCAGCTCAGAGGGCCAAGTCCAAGAGACCCAGTACTTC. As protein: CASSSEGQVQETQYF.

This clone is a singleton in its sample. The chain recombines TRBV28 with TRBJ2-5; tentatively, D is TRBD1 (6 bases). Between the trimmed V and J ends, which lost 4 bases and 5 bases, there was a span of 17 bases. The CDR3 covers 15 residues. Germline V lookup: CDR1 MDHEN, CDR2 SYDVKM. CDR3 sequence reads: CASSSPGTLRETQYF. CDR3 nucleotides: TGTGCCAGCAGTTCGCCCGGGACACTACGGGAGACCCAGTACTTC. Complete variable domain (other parts from reference TRBV28 and TRBJ2-5): DVKVTQSSRYLVKRTGEKVFLECVQDMDHENMFWYRQDPGLGLRLIYFSYDVKMKEKGDIPEGYSVSREKKERFSLILESASTNQTSMYLCASSSPGTLRETQYFGPGTRLLVL.

This chain links TRBV7-2 with TRBJ2-7; 8 bases are shared with TRBD2. The CDR3 is 16 amino acids. Unmatched junction bases numbered 8, after V lost 0 bases and J lost 4 bases. Per the germline V gene, CDR1 is SGHTA and CDR2 is FQGNSA. Written as DNA, the CDR3 is TGTGCCAGCAGCTTAGCAGGAGCGGGAGACCCATACGAGCAGTACTTC. As protein: CASSLAGAGDPYEQYF. Variable domain in full (rest from reference TRBV7-2 and TRBJ2-7): GAGVSQSPSNKVTEKGKDVELRCDPISGHTALYWYRQSLGQGLEFLIYFQGNSAPDKSGLPSDRFSAERTGGSVSTLTIQRTQQEDSAVYLCASSLAGAGDPYEQYFGPGTRLTVT.